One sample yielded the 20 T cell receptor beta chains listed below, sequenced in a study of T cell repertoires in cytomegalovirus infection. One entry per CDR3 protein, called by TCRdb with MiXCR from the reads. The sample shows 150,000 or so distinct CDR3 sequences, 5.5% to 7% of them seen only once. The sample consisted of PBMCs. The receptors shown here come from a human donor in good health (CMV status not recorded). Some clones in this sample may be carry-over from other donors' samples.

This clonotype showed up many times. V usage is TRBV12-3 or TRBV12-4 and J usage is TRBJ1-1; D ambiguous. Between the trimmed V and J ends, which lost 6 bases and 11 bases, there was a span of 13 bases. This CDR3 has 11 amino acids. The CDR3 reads CASSRVLGAFF. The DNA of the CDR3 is TGTGCCAGCAGCCGGGTCTTGGGGGCTTTCTTT.

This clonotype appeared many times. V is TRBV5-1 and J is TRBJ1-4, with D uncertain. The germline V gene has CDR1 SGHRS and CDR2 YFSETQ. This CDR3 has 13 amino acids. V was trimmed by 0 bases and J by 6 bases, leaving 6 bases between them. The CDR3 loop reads CASSLGVDEKLFF. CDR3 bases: TGCGCCAGCAGCTTGGGTGTGGATGAAAAACTGTTTTTT.

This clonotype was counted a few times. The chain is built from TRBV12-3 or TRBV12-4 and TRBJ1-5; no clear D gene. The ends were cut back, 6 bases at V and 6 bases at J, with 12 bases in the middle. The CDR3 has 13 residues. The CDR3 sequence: CASRLGIGQPQHF. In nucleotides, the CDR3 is TGTGCCAGCAGGCTGGGCATCGGTCAGCCCCAGCATTTT.

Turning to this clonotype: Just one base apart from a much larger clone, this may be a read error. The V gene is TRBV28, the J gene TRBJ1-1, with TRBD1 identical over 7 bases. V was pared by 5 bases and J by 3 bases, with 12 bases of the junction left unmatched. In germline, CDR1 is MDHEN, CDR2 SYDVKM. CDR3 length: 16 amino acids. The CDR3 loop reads CASSTTRTGGDTEAFF. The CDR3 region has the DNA TGTGCCAGCAGTACTACCCGGACAGGCGGAGACACTGAAGCTTTCTTT.

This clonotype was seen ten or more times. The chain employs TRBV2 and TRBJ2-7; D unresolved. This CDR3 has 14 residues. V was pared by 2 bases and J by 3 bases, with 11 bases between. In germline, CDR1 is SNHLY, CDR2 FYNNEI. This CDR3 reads CASSEMRQSYEQYF. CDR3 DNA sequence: TGTGCCAGCAGTGAAATGCGGCAGAGCTACGAGCAGTACTTC.

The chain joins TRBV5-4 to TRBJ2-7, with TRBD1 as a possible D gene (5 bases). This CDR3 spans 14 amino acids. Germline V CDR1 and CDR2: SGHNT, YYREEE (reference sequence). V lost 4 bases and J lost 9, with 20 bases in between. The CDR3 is CASSIMTDPTTQYF. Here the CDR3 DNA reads TGTGCCAGCAGCATTATGACAGACCCTACGACGCAGTACTTC. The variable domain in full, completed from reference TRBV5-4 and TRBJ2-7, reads ETGVTQSPTHLIKTRGQQVTLRCSSQSGHNTVSWYQQALGQGPQFIFQYYREEENGRGNFPPRFSGLQFPNYSSELNVNALELDDSALYLCASSIMTDPTTQYFGPGTRLTVT.

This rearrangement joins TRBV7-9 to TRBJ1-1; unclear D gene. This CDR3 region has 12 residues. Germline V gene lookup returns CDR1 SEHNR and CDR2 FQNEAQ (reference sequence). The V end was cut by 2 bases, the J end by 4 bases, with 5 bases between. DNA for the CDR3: TGTGCCAGCAGCTTATCCACCACTGAAGCTTTCTTT. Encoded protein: CASSLSTTEAFF.

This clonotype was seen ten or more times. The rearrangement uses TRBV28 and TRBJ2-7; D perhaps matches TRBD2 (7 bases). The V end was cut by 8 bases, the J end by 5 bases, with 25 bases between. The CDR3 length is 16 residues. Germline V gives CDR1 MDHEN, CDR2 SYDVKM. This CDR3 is CASGTEVGWGGHEQYF. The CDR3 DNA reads TGTGCCAGCGGGACCGAGGTTGGATGGGGGGGCCACGAGCAGTACTTC.

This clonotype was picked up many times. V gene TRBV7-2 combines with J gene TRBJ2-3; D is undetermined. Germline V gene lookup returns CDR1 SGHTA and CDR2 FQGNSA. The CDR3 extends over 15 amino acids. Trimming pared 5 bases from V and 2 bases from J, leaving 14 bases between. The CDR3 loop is CASSRQSTHTDTQYF. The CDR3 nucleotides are TGTGCCAGCAGCCGCCAGTCTACCCACACAGATACGCAGTATTTT.

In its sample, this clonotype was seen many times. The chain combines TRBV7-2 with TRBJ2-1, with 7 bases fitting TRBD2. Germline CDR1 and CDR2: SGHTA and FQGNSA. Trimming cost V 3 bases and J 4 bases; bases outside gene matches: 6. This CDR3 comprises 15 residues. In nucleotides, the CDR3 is TGTGCCAGCAGCTTTTACAGCGGGGTATACAATGAGCAGTTCTTC. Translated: CASSFYSGVYNEQFF.

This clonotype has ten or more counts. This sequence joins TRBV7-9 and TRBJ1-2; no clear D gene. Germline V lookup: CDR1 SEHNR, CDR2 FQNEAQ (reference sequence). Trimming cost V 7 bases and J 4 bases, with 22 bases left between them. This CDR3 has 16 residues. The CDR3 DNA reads TGTGCCAGCACCTACCTAAGGCGAGACGGAAGCTATGGCTACACCTTC. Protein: CASTYLRRDGSYGYTF.

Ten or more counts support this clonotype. The CDR3 protein is CASSWGQATEAFF. The CDR3 nucleotides read TGTGCCAGCAGCTGGGGCCAAGCCACTGAAGCTTTCTTT. The chain combines TRBV7-3 with TRBJ1-1; a weak D match, TRBD1 (5 bases). CDR3 length: 13 residues. The V and J ends lost 4 bases and 4 bases respectively, with 10 bases between them. Germline values: CDR1 SGHTA, CDR2 FQGTGA.

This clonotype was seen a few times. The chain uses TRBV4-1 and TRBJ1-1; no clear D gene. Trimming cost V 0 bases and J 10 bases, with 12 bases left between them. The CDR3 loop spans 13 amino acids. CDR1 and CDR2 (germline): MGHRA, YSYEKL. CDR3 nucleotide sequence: TGCGCCAGCAGCCAAGATCCATGGGTTCTAGCTTTCTTT. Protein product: CASSQDPWVLAFF.

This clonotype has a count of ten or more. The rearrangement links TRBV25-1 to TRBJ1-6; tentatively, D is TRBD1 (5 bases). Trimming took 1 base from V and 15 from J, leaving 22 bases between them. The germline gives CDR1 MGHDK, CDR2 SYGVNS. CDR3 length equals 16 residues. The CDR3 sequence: CASSEFLRDHSRILHF. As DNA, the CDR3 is TGTGCCAGCAGTGAATTTCTTCGGGACCACTCTCGGATCCTCCACTTT.

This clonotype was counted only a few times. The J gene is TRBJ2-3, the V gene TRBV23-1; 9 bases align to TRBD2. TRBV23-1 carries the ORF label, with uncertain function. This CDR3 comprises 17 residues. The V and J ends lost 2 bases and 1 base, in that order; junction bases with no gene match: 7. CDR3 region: CASSQEDRTSGTDTQYF. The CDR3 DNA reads TGCGCCAGCAGTCAAGAGGACAGGACTAGCGGCACAGATACGCAGTATTTT.

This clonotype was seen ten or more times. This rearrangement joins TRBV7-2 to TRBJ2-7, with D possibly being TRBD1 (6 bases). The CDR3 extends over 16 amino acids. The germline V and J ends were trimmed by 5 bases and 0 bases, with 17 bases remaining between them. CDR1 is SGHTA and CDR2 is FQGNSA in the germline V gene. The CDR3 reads CASSPTPGTTSYEQYF. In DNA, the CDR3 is TGTGCCAGCAGCCCAACTCCCGGGACAACCTCCTACGAGCAGTACTTC. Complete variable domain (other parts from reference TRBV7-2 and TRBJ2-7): GAGVSQSPSNKVTEKGKDVELRCDPISGHTALYWYRQSLGQGLEFLIYFQGNSAPDKSGLPSDRFSAERTGGSVSTLTIQRTQQEDSAVYLCASSPTPGTTSYEQYFGPGTRLTVT.

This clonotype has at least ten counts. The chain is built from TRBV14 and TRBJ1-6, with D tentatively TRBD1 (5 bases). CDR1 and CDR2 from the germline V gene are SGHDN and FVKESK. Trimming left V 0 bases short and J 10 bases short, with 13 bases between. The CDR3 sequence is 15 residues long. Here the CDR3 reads CASSQDPQGKSPLHF. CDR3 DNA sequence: TGTGCCAGCAGCCAAGACCCCCAGGGCAAATCACCCCTCCACTTT.

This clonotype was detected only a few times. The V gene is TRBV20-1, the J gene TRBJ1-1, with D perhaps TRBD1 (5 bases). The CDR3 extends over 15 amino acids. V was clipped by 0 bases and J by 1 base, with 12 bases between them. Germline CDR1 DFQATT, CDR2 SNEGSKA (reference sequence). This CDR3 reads CSARDPRQGNTEAFF. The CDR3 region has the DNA TGCAGTGCTAGAGATCCCCGGCAGGGGAACACTGAAGCTTTCTTT.

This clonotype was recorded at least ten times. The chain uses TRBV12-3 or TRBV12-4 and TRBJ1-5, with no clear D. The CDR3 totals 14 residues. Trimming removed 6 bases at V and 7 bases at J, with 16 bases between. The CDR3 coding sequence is TGTGCCAGCAGCCTGGACGGAGGAAGACAGCCCCAGCATTTT. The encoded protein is CASSLDGGRQPQHF.

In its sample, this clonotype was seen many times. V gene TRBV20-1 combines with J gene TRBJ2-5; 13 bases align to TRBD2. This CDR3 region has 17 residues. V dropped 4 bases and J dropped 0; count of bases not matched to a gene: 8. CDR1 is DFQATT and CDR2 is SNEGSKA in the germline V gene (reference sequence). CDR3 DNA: TGCAGTGCTATCCGACTAGCGGGGGGCGATTACCAAGAGACCCAGTACTTC. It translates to CSAIRLAGGDYQETQYF.